This T cell receptor (beta chain) was observed in a study of patients and donors after allogeneic stem cell transplantation. CDR1 WSHSY and CDR2 SAAADI come from the germline V gene. Trimming left V 7 bases short and J 2 bases short, with 6 bases between. The CDR3 contains 11 residues. MiXCR, applied by TCRdb to the RT-PCR reads, yields one record per CDR3 protein. The sample consists of 150,000 to 200,000 distinct CDR3 sequences, around 28% of them appearing once. The source of this sequence is a human donor who was either an allogeneic HSCT recipient or a stem cell or donor lymphocyte infusion donor (not recorded which). It is not recorded whose cells these are; they may come from a transplant donor. The source material was blood, either unsorted or a sorted T cell fraction (not recorded which). The chain links TRBV10-2 to TRBJ2-7; D uncertain. CDR3 DNA: TGCGCCAGCACCGGAGCCTACGAGCAGTACTTC. This encodes CASTGAYEQYF.